Sequencing of this TCR beta chain was carried out in a study of radiation and T cells in renal cell carcinoma. The study's findings and limits: Top tumor clonotypes rose in blood 2 weeks post-radiation, then contracted. No pretreatment tumor biopsies were available for baseline clonotypes.

The protocol was immunoSEQ multiplex PCR, while the TCRdb copy is restricted to in-frame clones and leaves out a portion. The repertoire has about 78,000 clones, roughly nine tenths of them found once; the top ten carry roughly 6%. This sample's time point: blood 4 weeks post-SBRT, at nephrectomy. Treatment defined: 15 Gy SBRT to primary tumor, nephrectomy 4 weeks later. Nephrectomy followed 15 Gy stereotactic body radiation by 4 weeks. The trim removed 4 bases at V and 7 bases at J, leaving 8 bases unmatched. Germline-derived CDR1 and CDR2 are SGDLS and YYNGEE. This CDR3 has 13 residues. Worth noting for this clone: Its antigen remains unidentified.

The source of this sequence is a woman aged 70 to 79 with renal cell carcinoma. Source: blood, taken from a patient whose treatment included radiotherapy and nephrectomy. The gene calls are TRBV9 and TRBJ2-7; 7 nucleotides align to TRBD2. CDR3 in DNA: TGTGCCAGCAGCCCGCCCGGGCGGGGGGAGCAGTACTTC. It encodes CASSPPGRGEQYF. Full variable domain (rest looked up from reference TRBV9 and TRBJ2-7): DSGVTQTPKHLITATGQRVTLRCSPRSGDLSVYWYQQSLDQGLQFLIQYYNGEERAKGNILERFSAQQFPDLHSELNLSSLELGDSALYFCASSPPGRGEQYFGPGTRLTVT.